The clone carrying this TCR beta chain was found a few times. The sample originates from a study of shared clonotypes between healthy human individuals. The CDR3 sequence is 16 residues long. Trimming cost V 4 bases and J 3 bases; bases outside gene matches: 10. Germline V gene data show CDR1 as GTSNPN and CDR2 as SVGIG (reference sequence). Libraries were prepared by immunoSEQ multiplex PCR; TCRdb keeps only in-frame clonotypes and omits some of them. The table shows 300,000 to 350,000 clones, with less than 75% occurring only once. This TCR was sampled from a young man in good health. Input material: memory CD4+ T cells sorted from blood. This sample's subset: CD45RA-negative fraction. J is TRBJ1-3 and V is TRBV30; 9 bases match TRBD1. CDR3 bases: TGTGCCTGGAACCATCAACAGGGGGCAAATGGAAACACCATATATTTT. Its protein product is CAWNHQQGANGNTIYF.